A single sample is the source of the 29 T cell receptor beta chains below, sequenced in a study of T cell responses to AZD1222 COVID-19 vaccine. This table comes from immunoSEQ multiplex PCR, and its TCRdb copy is limited to in-frame clones, with some not included. Among approximately 150,000 clones listed, around nine tenths were seen once. This specimen consisted of peripheral blood, obtained 28 days after the second AZD1222 dose. These receptors all come from an adult who received the AZD1222 COVID-19 vaccine.

This clone was recorded only once. V usage is TRBV20-1 and J usage is TRBJ1-1; tentative D call: TRBD1 (6 bases). Trimming shortened V by 5 bases and J by 5 bases, and 9 bases separated the two germline ends. The CDR3 sequence is 11 residues long. Germline lookup yields CDR1 DFQATT and CDR2 SNEGSKA (reference sequence). CDR3 sequence reads: CSAPGQTEAFF. The CDR3 nucleotides read TGCAGTGCTCCTGGACAGACTGAAGCTTTCTTT.

This chain connects TRBV9 to TRBJ1-3; the D is unclear. Trimming pared 0 bases from V and 9 bases from J, leaving 19 bases between. CDR1 is SGDLS and CDR2 is YYNGEE in the germline V gene. The CDR3 sequence is 16 residues long. CDR3 sequence reads: CASSVATGYRDATIYF. In DNA, the CDR3 is TGTGCCAGCAGCGTAGCTACGGGGTATCGAGATGCCACCATATATTTT.

The genes are TRBV12-5 and TRBJ1-5; 8 nucleotides agree with TRBD1. Trimming took 7 bases from V and 1 from J; bases not matched to a gene: 9. The V gene's germline CDR1 is LGHNT and CDR2 FRNRAP. The CDR3 spans 16 residues. CDR3 bases: TGTGCTAGTGCCCGATCAGGGGGCCTGAGCAATCAGCCCCAGCATTTT. Protein product: CASARSGGLSNQPQHF.

This clone was observed a handful of times. The chain joins TRBV28 to TRBJ2-1; D is unresolved. The CDR3 sequence is 11 residues long. V dropped 5 bases and J dropped 14 bases, with 13 bases sitting between them. Germline V gives CDR1 MDHEN, CDR2 SYDVKM. CDR3 region: CASSTTKNKFF. The CDR3 DNA reads TGTGCCAGCAGTACGACAAAGAATAAGTTCTTC. Looking up the rest from reference TRBV28 and TRBJ2-1 gives the full variable domain: DVKVTQSSRYLVKRTGEKVFLECVQDMDHENMFWYRQDPGLGLRLIYFSYDVKMKEKGDIPEGYSVSREKKERFSLILESASTNQTSMYLCASSTTKNKFFGPGTRLTVL.

This chain joins TRBV6-5 and TRBJ1-5; D is undetermined. V lost 8 bases, J lost 0 bases, and 8 bases lay in between. CDR1 is MNHEY and CDR2 is SVGAGI in the germline V gene. CDR3 length: 13 residues. Here the CDR3 reads CASDMVSNQPQHF. The CDR3 bases are TGTGCCAGCGACATGGTTAGCAATCAGCCCCAGCATTTT.

V usage is TRBV30 and J usage is TRBJ2-6; D might be TRBD1 or TRBD2, each matching 6 bases. CDR3 length: 15 amino acids. Germline CDR1 and CDR2: GTSNPN and SVGIG (reference sequence). V was clipped by 4 bases and J by 3 bases, with 13 bases between them. CDR3 in amino acids: CAWTRGALGANVLTF. DNA for the CDR3: TGTGCCTGGACAAGGGGGGCGCTTGGGGCCAACGTCCTGACTTTC. The full variable domain, its missing parts supplied by reference TRBV30 and TRBJ2-6, is SQTIHQWPATLVQPVGSPLSLECTVEGTSNPNLYWYRQAAGRGLQLLFYSVGIGQISSEVPQNLSASRPQDRQFILSSKKLLLSDSGFYLCAWTRGALGANVLTFGAGSRLTVL.

V and J are TRBV15 and TRBJ1-1; no clear D gene. Trimming took off 5 bases at V and 1 base at J, with 11 bases between the two ends. The germline V gene encodes CDR1 LNHNV and CDR2 YYDKDF (reference sequence). CDR3 size: 14 residues. CDR3 region: CATSPVGQNTEAFF. CDR3 in DNA: TGTGCCACCAGCCCAGTAGGTCAGAACACTGAAGCTTTCTTT.

The gene calls are TRBV13 and TRBJ1-1; tentative D call: TRBD1 (5 bases). This CDR3 contains 16 residues. V was trimmed by 5 bases and J by 1 base, leaving 17 bases between them. CDR1 is PRHDT and CDR2 is FYEKMQ in the germline V gene (reference sequence). CDR3 protein: CASSLGWGKPNTEAFF. The DNA of the CDR3 is TGTGCCAGCAGCCTTGGCTGGGGGAAGCCGAACACTGAAGCTTTCTTT.

This clone was detected only once. The rearrangement joins TRBV5-1 to TRBJ2-4; D may be TRBD1 (7 bases). Germline lookup yields CDR1 SGHRS and CDR2 YFSETQ. V lost 4 bases and J 3 bases, leaving 20 bases between the germline ends. The CDR3 has 17 amino acids. CDR3 DNA: TGCGCCAGCAGCCCGGGACAGCCTACCGGGGGCAAAAACATTCAGTACTTC. It encodes CASSPGQPTGGKNIQYF.

This chain joins TRBV29-1 and TRBJ2-5, with TRBD2 identical over 7 bases. Germline assignment: CDR1 SQVTM and CDR2 ANQGSEA. This CDR3 contains 11 residues. V lost 8 bases and J lost 6; bases outside the gene matches: 6. The CDR3 loop reads CSQRGAKTQYF. The CDR3 coding sequence is TGCAGCCAGCGGGGCGCAAAGACCCAGTACTTC.

V gene TRBV6-5 combines with J gene TRBJ2-3; possible D gene TRBD1, 6 bases. Between the trimmed V and J ends, which lost 4 bases and 1 base, there was a span of 15 bases. There are 16 residues in the CDR3. CDR1 is MNHEY and CDR2 is SVGAGI in the germline V gene. The CDR3 is CASSLGQGGGTDTQYF. DNA of the CDR3: TGTGCCAGCAGTTTGGGACAAGGAGGTGGCACAGATACGCAGTATTTT.

At least ten counts were recorded for this clone. This sequence joins TRBV4-2 and TRBJ1-5, with 9 bases that match TRBD1. The germline CDR1 and CDR2 sequences are LGHNA and YNFKEQ. With 1 base clipped from V and 7 bases from J, the junction kept 8 bases outside the gene matches. CDR3 length: 16 amino acids. The chain's CDR3 is CASSQGTGARGQPQHF. In nucleotides, the CDR3 is TGTGCCAGCAGCCAAGGGACAGGGGCCAGAGGACAGCCCCAGCATTTT.

This clone was seen a single time. V gene TRBV21-1 combines with J gene TRBJ2-7; no DNA check was done on the table's D call, TRBD1. TRBV21-1 is given as a pseudogene. CDR3 length: 17 residues. The CDR3 nucleotides are TGTGCCAGCAGCAAAGCCTCCGGGACAGGGAAAAAGAGCGAGCAGTACTTC. This gives the protein CASSKASGTGKKSEQYF.

This clone showed up just once. The chain combines TRBV2 with TRBJ1-2; 8 bases are shared with TRBD1. The V segment lost 8 bases and the J segment 1 base; nucleotides outside the gene matches: 6. CDR1 SNHLY and CDR2 FYNNEI come from the germline V gene. The CDR3 runs to 14 residues. CDR3 amino acids: CASGADRDNYGYTF. Written as DNA, the CDR3 is TGTGCCAGCGGGGCGGACAGGGATAACTATGGCTACACCTTC.

In this sample, this clone turned up once. The chain uses TRBV29-1 and TRBJ2-1; 11 nucleotides match TRBD2. Germline CDR1 is SQVTM and CDR2 is ANQGSEA. V shed 4 bases and J 9 bases; nucleotides not matched to a gene: 11. This CDR3 spans 15 amino acids. In DNA, the CDR3 is TGCAGCGTTGGGATAGCGGGAGGGTTCGATAGTGAGCAGTTCTTC. It yields the protein CSVGIAGGFDSEQFF.

The V call is TRBV30, the J call TRBJ2-6; D remains unclear. This CDR3 contains 15 residues. From germline, CDR1 is GTSNPN and CDR2 SVGIG (reference sequence). V lost 0 bases to trimming and J lost 2 bases, with 8 bases between them. The CDR3 bases are TGTGCCTGGAGTGTTCCCCAAACTGGGGCCAACGTCCTGACTTTC. Amino acids: CAWSVPQTGANVLTF.

The chain links TRBV14 to TRBJ2-5; a weak D match, TRBD2 (6 bases). Trimming stripped 0 bases from V and 4 bases from J, with 15 bases between. CDR3 length equals 16 residues. Germline lookup yields CDR1 SGHDN and CDR2 FVKESK. CDR3 protein: CASSQDLGNGGETQYF. The DNA for the CDR3 is TGTGCCAGCAGCCAAGATCTCGGGAACGGGGGAGAGACCCAGTACTTC. Looking up the rest from reference TRBV14 and TRBJ2-5 gives the full variable domain: EAGVTQFPSHSVIEKGQTVTLRCDPISGHDNLYWYRRVMGKEIKFLLHFVKESKQDESGMPNNRFLAERTGGTYSTLKVQPAELEDSGVYFCASSQDLGNGGETQYFGPGTRLLVL.

The rearrangement uses TRBV3-1 (or the pseudogene TRBV3-2) and TRBJ2-7, with 7 nucleotides matching TRBD2. The CDR3 contains 12 residues. From germline, CDR1 is LGHDT and CDR2 YNNKEL (reference sequence). V gave up 3 bases and J gave up 8 bases; unmatched junction bases: 4. For the CDR3, the DNA is TGTGCCAGCAGCCATCCCAGCGGGAAGCAGTACTTC. Translating it yields CASSHPSGKQYF.

CDR3 in DNA: TGCAGCGTTGGAATGGGGACTATCGGCACCGGGGAGCTGTTTTTT. Amino acid sequence: CSVGMGTIGTGELFF. V and J are TRBV29-1 and TRBJ2-2; 7 positions agree with TRBD2. The CDR3 runs 15 residues. The germline gives CDR1 SQVTM, CDR2 ANQGSEA. Germline trimming cut 4 bases from V and 4 bases from J; bases unmatched to any gene: 9.

The chain recombines TRBV30 with TRBJ1-5; D possibly corresponds to TRBD1 (6 bases). The CDR3 has 14 residues. The germline V gene has CDR1 GTSNPN and CDR2 SVGIG (reference sequence). Trimming took 0 bases from V and 4 from J, leaving 10 bases between them. CDR3 sequence: CAWSVGRGNQPQHF. The CDR3 DNA reads as TGTGCCTGGAGTGTGGGGAGGGGGAATCAGCCCCAGCATTTT. The variable domain in full, with the rest retrieved from reference TRBV30 and TRBJ1-5, is SQTIHQWPATLVQPVGSPLSLECTVEGTSNPNLYWYRQAAGRGLQLLFYSVGIGQISSEVPQNLSASRPQDRQFILSSKKLLLSDSGFYLCAWSVGRGNQPQHFGDGTRLSIL.

Only one count was recorded for this clone. The chain employs TRBV5-1 and TRBJ2-5; D may be TRBD1 (5 bases). The CDR3 length is 16 residues. Trimming removed 2 bases from V and 2 bases from J, with 16 bases in between. Germline CDR1 reads SGHRS; CDR2 reads YFSETQ. The CDR3 DNA follows: TGCGCCAGCAGCTTTCTGACAGCAGAGACTCAAGAGACCCAGTACTTC. This encodes CASSFLTAETQETQYF.

The table lists this clone with a count of one. This rearrangement joins TRBV7-2 to TRBJ2-7; 10 bases agree with TRBD1. Germline loops: CDR1 SGHTA, CDR2 FQGNSA. With 5 bases clipped from V and 1 base from J, the junction kept 2 bases outside the gene matches. The length of the CDR3 is 14 residues. CDR3 sequence reads: CASSKGQGSYEQYF. The CDR3 DNA reads as TGTGCCAGCAGCAAGGGACAGGGGTCCTACGAGCAGTACTTC.

The chain uses TRBV4-1 and TRBJ1-1; tentatively, D is TRBD1 (6 bases). The CDR3 runs 13 residues. The V end was cut by 3 bases, the J end by 7 bases, with 12 bases between. Germline values: CDR1 MGHRA, CDR2 YSYEKL. CDR3 coding DNA: TGCGCCAGCAGCCAGGAAACAGGGATTGAAGCTTTCTTT. Translated: CASSQETGIEAFF.

The chain is built from TRBV19 and TRBJ2-7; the match to TRBD2 covers 13 bases. The CDR3 covers 17 residues. CDR1 and CDR2 (germline): LNHDA, SQIVND (reference sequence). V was clipped by 4 bases and J by 3 bases; unmatched bases: 9. The CDR3 sequence: CASSTRTSGSTLYEQYF. CDR3 nucleotides: TGTGCCAGTAGTACCCGGACTAGCGGGAGTACTCTCTACGAGCAGTACTTC.

This rearrangement joins TRBV7-2 to TRBJ2-5; TRBD2 is a possible D gene (6 bases). There are 17 residues in the CDR3. V lost 5 bases to trimming and J lost 2 bases, with 21 bases between them. Germline values: CDR1 SGHTA, CDR2 FQGNSA. The CDR3 coding sequence is TGTGCCAGCAGCCCTACCTGGAGGGAGGCTTCTCAAGAGACCCAGTACTTC. Translating it yields CASSPTWREASQETQYF.

V usage is TRBV10-3 and J usage is TRBJ2-7; a weak D match, TRBD1 (6 bases). Germline lookup yields CDR1 ENHRY and CDR2 SYGVKD. Trimming took 6 bases from V and 0 from J, leaving 9 bases between them. This CDR3 spans 13 amino acids. The CDR3 DNA reads as TGTGCCATCAGGGGGGACAACTCCTACGAGCAGTACTTC. It yields the protein CAIRGDNSYEQYF.

This clone came up a few times. The J gene is TRBJ2-7, the V gene TRBV2; D gene unclear. The V gene lost 5 bases and the J gene lost 1 base, with 12 bases spanning the gap. Germline lookup yields CDR1 SNHLY and CDR2 FYNNEI. This CDR3 is built from 14 residues. The CDR3 loop is CASSPPLDSYEQYF. The CDR3, as DNA: TGTGCCAGCAGTCCCCCATTAGATTCCTACGAGCAGTACTTC.

V is TRBV6-5 and J is TRBJ2-1; 16 bases agree with TRBD2. Germline values: CDR1 MNHEY, CDR2 SVGAGI. The V and J ends lost 6 bases and 15 bases, in that order; junction bases with no gene match: 11. The CDR3 loop spans 15 amino acids. For the CDR3, the DNA is TGTGCCAGCAGCCCCGGGACTAGCGGGAGGGGAGGACGGTTCTTC. This sequence encodes CASSPGTSGRGGRFF.

The DNA of the CDR3 is TGTGCCAGCAGCTTAGCAGCGGGAGGCGATGGGGAGCAGTTCTTC. Translating it yields CASSLAAGGDGEQFF. This sequence joins TRBV13 and TRBJ2-1, with 9 bases lining up with TRBD2. Germline V gene lookup returns CDR1 PRHDT and CDR2 FYEKMQ (reference sequence). Unmatched junction bases numbered 8, after V lost 1 base and J lost 10 bases. The CDR3 sequence is 15 residues long.